The entry below describes one T cell receptor (beta chain). Its antigen remains unidentified. The data belong to a study of OX40 agonist ivuxolimab in advanced cancers. General observations from the study: Both CD4+ and CD8+ T cell populations in blood had undergone clonal expansion by week 6 at 0.1 to 3.0 mg/kg. Not determined was the antigen specificity of the expanded peripheral T cells.

Germline V lookup: CDR1 SGHNT, CDR2 YYREEE (reference sequence). The CDR3 runs to 16 residues. V dropped 3 bases and J dropped 4; count of bases not matched to a gene: 10. Some clones are missing from TCRdb's copy, which holds only in-frame ones; the method was immunoSEQ multiplex PCR. In the table there are 90,000 or so clones, roughly 91% of which are singletons. Specimen: CD4+ or CD8+ T cells sorted from blood, collected in a trial of the OX40 agonist ivuxolimab. The origin of this receptor is an adult with an advanced solid tumor such as melanoma, head and neck, liver or kidney cancer. This chain joins TRBV5-4 and TRBJ2-1; 7 bases match TRBD2. CDR3 in DNA: TGTGCCAGCAGCTCTAGCGGTGGAGGGCCTTACAATGAGCAGTTCTTC. It translates to CASSSSGGGPYNEQFF.